This T cell receptor (beta chain) came from a study of identical twins listed by TCRdb under 2016. Some background on the complete study: To test whether fetal clonotypes persist, this study deep-sequenced TCR alpha and beta repertoires from monozygotic twins, from unrelated adults of various ages, and from cord blood. Replicate twin experiments were performed at different times using different library preparation protocols to rule out contamination. Study-level results and caveats: A weaker excess of twin sharing was found in beta out-of-frame sequences because the signal-to-noise ratio was lowered by fewer shared sequences. Because the same donors could not be followed over many years, the conclusions relied on cross-sectional statistical analysis. Compared with coincidental sharing between unrelated individuals, out-of-frame TCR alpha sequences shared between twins showed an excess of sequences with low generation probability. Abundant cord blood beta clonotypes carried fewer insertions; young adult naive repertoires showed a weaker similar trend, while memory repertoires showed none. In monozygotic twins, recombination models systematically underestimated out-of-frame TCR alpha sharing, but the models matched the sharing seen between unrelated individuals. Zero-insertion analyses could be partly confounded by invariant T cells such as MAIT and iNKT, though diverse VJ usage argued against such confounding for most clonotypes.

Every donor was a healthy Caucasian. The twin cohort consisted of three pairs of female monozygotic twins, all aged roughly 18 to 29 years. Positive isolation kits from Invitrogen were used to isolate CD4+ and CD8+ T cell populations. Its CDR3 holds 16 amino acids, cysteine through phenylalanine. Only the CDR3 DNA stays, 48 bases, in frame from base 1. V is pared back by 0 bases and J by 0 bases, with 13 bases lying between the germline termini. CDR1 and CDR2 were assigned from the germline V gene (reference sequence) as SGHKS and YYEKEE. A remark on this clonotype: Its binding antigen is unknown. Base qualities are not provided; no much larger clone lies one nucleotide away.

Receptor libraries were prepared by 5' RACE. The instrument was an Illumina HiSeq 2000. Template switching introduced a universal primer binding site; the final cDNA contained a unique molecular identifier, enabling accurate counting of TCR cDNA molecules. Specific primers in the conserved constant-segment region were used to synthesize first-strand cDNA for the TCR alpha and beta chains. To control for contamination, each cDNA library was double barcoded with a SMART-Mk sample barcode plus Illumina barcodes. Two successive PCR steps introduced TruSeq adapter sequences along with Illumina sample barcodes. TCR alpha and beta cDNA libraries were sequenced on the Illumina HiSeq platform with custom primers. The authors' pipeline ran thus. Raw reads were processed with MiGEC to extract unique molecular identifiers, and MiXCR was used to determine CDR3 positions. For each individual, recombination models were inferred using an EM algorithm with the repgenHMM and IGoR tools. Shared clonotype analysis was performed with the tcR package in R, normalizing sharing by the product of cloneset sizes. Out-of-frame nonproductive sequences were analyzed to study raw recombination free of thymic and clonal selection effects. TCRdb ran its own pipeline on the public reads, namely fastp trimming at Q25 and MiXCR clone calling, and kept in-frame beta chains. All rows with the same CDR3 protein become a single entry with the most common DNA and genes. The V and J calls were determined by TCRdb, not by the authors. The sample yields just under 550,000 distinct CDR3 sequences; 13% to 15% were counted once. The ten largest clones take up roughly 0.46% of the sample.

Another study also made use of these data, one on yellow fever vaccine responses in identical twins. That second report states: According to the authors, in identical twins the way T cells responded to vaccination appeared partly convergent and partly personalized. Focusing on identical twins, the study followed the T cell clones that responded to the vaccine, and did so with precision.

Recombination linked TRBV5-5 to TRBJ2-7; tentative D gene TRBD1, with 6 bases matching. Material for sequencing was CD4+ T cells sorted from blood. The receptor was isolated from a woman aged 18-29 years in good health. The DNA reads TGTGCCAGCAGCTTGGGGGGGACATGGCCCTCCTACGAGCAGTACTTC. The encoded protein is CASSLGGTWPSYEQYF.